The 30 T cell receptor beta chains below come from one sample, sequenced in a study of cytomegalovirus exposure and HLA in healthy donors (dated by TCRdb to 2016 to 2017). The library came from the immunoSEQ multiplex PCR assay. For the multiplex PCR, a mixture combining 60 forward primers for TCR Vbeta segments and 13 reverse primers for TCR Jbeta segments was used. TCRdb obtained this table from immuneACCESS and retained in-frame rearrangements with V and J assigned. These tables miss some clones; where compared with another copy, unresolved V genes account for less than half of the shortfall, and the remainder is unexplained. The sample yields 130,000 to 150,000 clones; roughly 75% were counted once. The ten largest clones capture 6.8% of the sample. Sequencing used PBMCs. The receptors were gathered from a man aged 40-55 years in good health and CMV-seropositive.

The V gene is TRBV15, the J gene TRBJ1-4; 8 bases agree with TRBD1. After removal of 2 bases from V and 1 base from J, the junction contained 3 bases not matched to a gene. Germline CDR1 is LNHNV and CDR2 is YYDKDF (reference sequence). The length of the CDR3 is 16 residues. CDR3 region: CATSRPDRGTNEKLFF. The CDR3 nucleotides read TGTGCCACCAGCAGACCCGACAGGGGAACTAATGAAAAACTGTTTTTT.

The chain is built from TRBV5-1 and TRBJ1-1, with TRBD1 matching 8 bases. Trimming took 4 bases from V and 5 from J; bases not matched to a gene: 13. Germline assignment: CDR1 SGHRS and CDR2 YFSETQ. CDR3 length: 16 residues. CDR3 nucleotides: TGCGCCAGCAGCACCGCAGGGGGCGCTTTTTATACTGAAGCTTTCTTT. It codes for CASSTAGGAFYTEAFF.

The chain employs TRBV6-5 and TRBJ1-1; D gene ambiguous. Germline V lookup: CDR1 MNHEY, CDR2 SVGAGI. With 0 bases removed from V and 1 base from J, the gap between germline ends came to 12 bases. The length of the CDR3 is 16 residues. CDR3: CASSYSLGRANTEAFF. Here the CDR3 DNA reads TGTGCCAGCAGTTACTCGCTGGGGAGGGCGAACACTGAAGCTTTCTTT.

This clone was observed once. The rearrangement uses TRBV11-2 and TRBJ1-1; D is unclear. Germline CDR1 SGHAT, CDR2 FQNNGV. The CDR3 totals 14 residues. The V and J ends lost 5 bases and 0 bases respectively, with 10 bases between them. Written as DNA, the CDR3 is TGTGCCAGCAGCCGGTCGGGGTTGAACACTGAAGCTTTCTTT. Its translation: CASSRSGLNTEAFF.

This clone was counted between two and nine times. J is TRBJ2-7 and V is TRBV7-2; TRBD1 agrees at 9 bases. The CDR3 contains 12 residues. J was trimmed by 6 bases and V by 5 bases; bases with no gene match: 2. CDR1 and CDR2 (germline): SGHTA, FQGNSA. CDR3 coding DNA: TGTGCCAGCAGCGTGACAGGGGGCGAGCAGTACTTC. Translating gives CASSVTGGEQYF. The entire variable domain, with the rest obtained from reference TRBV7-2 and TRBJ2-7, is as follows: GAGVSQSPSNKVTEKGKDVELRCDPISGHTALYWYRQSLGQGLEFLIYFQGNSAPDKSGLPSDRFSAERTGGSVSTLTIQRTQQEDSAVYLCASSVTGGEQYFGPGTRLTVT.

V and J are TRBV7-9 and TRBJ2-3; 9 nucleotides line up with TRBD1. This CDR3 has 16 amino acids. Germline CDR1 SEHNR, CDR2 FQNEAQ (reference sequence). Trimming removed 2 bases from V and 3 bases from J; junction bases left unmatched: 6. The CDR3 here is CASSLPRDRATDTQYF. DNA of the CDR3: TGTGCCAGCAGCTTACCCCGGGACAGGGCAACAGATACGCAGTATTTT.

This clone is a singleton in its sample. The rearrangement uses TRBV18 and TRBJ1-6; D uncertain. Germline V gene lookup returns CDR1 KGHSH and CDR2 LQKENI. Trimming took 4 bases from V and 7 from J, leaving 8 bases between them. The CDR3 totals 13 residues. The CDR3 region has the DNA TGTGCCAGCTCACTAGCCGGGAATTCACCCCTCCACTTT. It is translated as CASSLAGNSPLHF.

This clone was detected a few times. The chain recombines TRBV7-3 with TRBJ2-6, with D possibly TRBD1 on 5 matching bases. Trimming shortened V by 0 bases and J by 2 bases, and 5 bases separated the two germline ends. The CDR3 contains 15 residues. Per the germline V gene, CDR1 is SGHTA and CDR2 is FQGTGA. This CDR3 is CASSLTGAGANVLTF. CDR3 bases: TGTGCCAGCAGCTTAACAGGGGCTGGGGCCAACGTCCTGACTTTC.

CDR3 residues: CASSFQSPTIAPYEQYF. DNA for the CDR3: TGTGCCAGCAGTTTTCAGTCCCCAACGATTGCTCCCTACGAGCAGTACTTC. The genes are TRBV28 and TRBJ2-7, with no clear D. The CDR3 is made up of 17 amino acids. V lost 3 bases to trimming and J lost 2 bases, with 20 bases between them. Germline CDR1 and CDR2: MDHEN and SYDVKM.

V is TRBV4-1 and J is TRBJ1-5, with 11 bases lining up with TRBD1. After removal of 0 bases from V and 5 bases from J, the junction contained 15 bases not matched to a gene. Looked up from germline, CDR1 is MGHRA and CDR2 is YSYEKL. The CDR3 sequence is 20 residues long. The CDR3 sequence: CASSQDVRPSPGQGDQPQHF. In DNA, the CDR3 is TGCGCCAGCAGCCAAGATGTTAGGCCCTCGCCGGGACAGGGGGATCAGCCCCAGCATTTT.

V usage is TRBV19 and J usage is TRBJ1-4; D call uncertain. In germline, CDR1 is LNHDA, CDR2 SQIVND (reference sequence). Trimming removed 5 bases at V and 7 bases at J, with 14 bases between. There are 14 residues in the CDR3. Here the CDR3 DNA reads TGTGCCAGTAGTGTCGGAGTCAAGTTTGAAAAACTGTTTTTT. Its protein is CASSVGVKFEKLFF.

This clone has more than one count but fewer than ten. The chain carries TRBV7-2 and TRBJ2-3; the D gene is possibly TRBD2 (5 bases). Germline-derived CDR1 and CDR2 are SGHTA and FQGNSA. CDR3 size: 14 residues. V lost 2 bases, J lost 5 bases, and 11 bases lay in between. The CDR3 nucleotides are TGTGCCAGCAGCTTATGGGAGTCCGTAGATACGCAGTATTTT. Amino acids: CASSLWESVDTQYF.

The genes are TRBV4-1 and TRBJ2-1; 7 bases are a match to TRBD2. The length of the CDR3 is 14 residues. Germline V gene sequence: CDR1 MGHRA, CDR2 YSYEKL. After removal of 1 base from V and 8 bases from J, the junction contained 5 bases not matched to a gene. Written as DNA, the CDR3 is TGCGCCAGCAGCCAAGGGACTAGTATCCATGAGCAGTTCTTC. Translated, it gives CASSQGTSIHEQFF.

This clone was seen a single time. The genes are TRBV19 and TRBJ2-2, with D maybe TRBD2 (6 bases). This CDR3 is 16 amino acids long. Germline CDR1 reads LNHDA; CDR2 reads SQIVND (reference sequence). V lost 5 bases to trimming and J lost 7 bases, with 20 bases between them. The CDR3 region is CASSPLRGGSIGELFF. As DNA, the CDR3 is TGTGCCAGTAGTCCTCTGAGGGGAGGAAGTATCGGGGAGCTGTTTTTT.

CDR3 protein: CAWESSGINEQFF. The CDR3 coding sequence is TGTGCCTGGGAATCCAGCGGGATCAATGAGCAGTTCTTC. J is TRBJ2-1 and V is TRBV30, with 7 bases that match TRBD2. The CDR3 length is 13 residues. V lost 5 bases and J lost 6; bases outside the gene matches: 7. In germline, CDR1 is GTSNPN, CDR2 SVGIG (reference sequence).

This chain uses TRBV5-5 with TRBJ1-1, with 10 bases matching TRBD1. The CDR3 consists of 14 residues. V gave up 4 bases and J gave up 5 bases; unmatched junction bases: 5. CDR1 is SGHKS and CDR2 is YYEKEE in the germline V gene (reference sequence). This CDR3 is CASSRQGANTEAFF. The CDR3 coding sequence is TGTGCCAGCAGCCGACAGGGGGCGAATACTGAAGCTTTCTTT.

This rearrangement joins TRBV5-6 to TRBJ2-1; the match to TRBD2 covers 11 bases. The CDR3 is 13 amino acids. Losses at the gene ends were 1 base for V and 15 bases for J; bases not matched to a gene: 6. Germline CDR1 reads SGHDT; CDR2 reads YYEEEE. The CDR3 coding sequence is TGTGCCAGCAGCTTGTCACTAGCGGGAGTTCCGTTCTTC. This translates into CASSLSLAGVPFF.

Only a few counts were recorded for this clone. V usage is TRBV2 and J usage is TRBJ2-5; D is ambiguous. Between the trimmed V and J ends, which lost 4 bases and 1 base, there was a span of 10 bases. Germline V CDR1 and CDR2: SNHLY, FYNNEI. This CDR3 contains 14 residues. CDR3 sequence (DNA): TGTGCCAGCAGTGGGGCCATAAGCCAAGAGACCCAGTACTTC. Translating gives CASSGAISQETQYF.

The chain uses TRBV7-8 and TRBJ2-2; TRBD2 agrees at 8 bases. V gave up 4 bases and J gave up 5 bases; unmatched junction bases: 9. This CDR3 comprises 16 residues. Per germline, CDR1 SGHVS and CDR2 FQNEAQ. This chain's CDR3 is CASSSQRTSRTGELFF. The CDR3 DNA reads TGTGCCAGCAGCTCCCAGAGGACTAGCAGGACCGGGGAGCTGTTTTTT.

This clone was observed a few times. V gene TRBV10-2 combines with J gene TRBJ1-4; 7 bases match TRBD1. There are 13 residues in the CDR3. Germline V gene data show CDR1 as WSHSY and CDR2 as SAAADI. J gave up 11 bases and V 2 bases, and 5 bases lay outside the gene matches. CDR3 DNA sequence: TGCGCCAGCAGTGAGACAGGGGTAGGGAAACTGTTTTTT. Protein sequence: CASSETGVGKLFF.

This rearrangement joins TRBV7-9 to TRBJ1-3, with 9 bases matching TRBD1. Germline V gives CDR1 SEHNR, CDR2 FQNEAQ (reference sequence). The junction had 4 bases not matched to a gene; V was cut back by 5 bases and J by 2 bases. This CDR3 comprises 15 residues. CDR3 amino acids: CASSQRTGAGNTIYF. CDR3 sequence (DNA): TGTGCCAGCAGCCAGAGGACAGGGGCTGGAAACACCATATATTTT. The variable domain in full, with the rest retrieved from reference TRBV7-9 and TRBJ1-3, is DTGVSQNPRHKITKRGQNVTFRCDPISEHNRLYWYRQTLGQGPEFLTYFQNEAQLEKSRLLSDRFSAERPKGSFSTLEIQRTEQGDSAMYLCASSQRTGAGNTIYFGEGSWLTVV.

This clone was seen once. The chain employs TRBV28 and TRBJ1-5; D unclear. Trimming shortened V by 5 bases and J by 4 bases, and 12 bases separated the two germline ends. CDR3 length equals 14 residues. Germline-derived CDR1 and CDR2 are MDHEN and SYDVKM. The CDR3 spells CASSGQVGNQPQHF. Written as DNA, the CDR3 is TGTGCCAGCAGTGGGCAGGTTGGTAATCAGCCCCAGCATTTT.

The chain combines TRBV6-5 with TRBJ2-1; the D is unclear. V was cut by 2 bases and J by 3 bases, with 11 bases left in between. This CDR3 has 15 residues. Looked up from germline, CDR1 is MNHEY and CDR2 is SVGAGI. As DNA, the CDR3 is TGTGCCAGCAGTTACGGCGGATTGAACTACAATGAGCAGTTCTTC. It specifies CASSYGGLNYNEQFF.

The rearrangement links TRBV29-1 to TRBJ2-1; 8 bases are a match to TRBD2. J lost 5 bases, V lost 4 bases, and 7 bases had no gene match. The CDR3 is made up of 14 amino acids. CDR1 and CDR2 (germline): SQVTM, ANQGSEA. CDR3 nucleotide sequence: TGCAGCGTTGCTCGTCTAGCGGGCGACAATGAGCAGTTCTTC. Its protein is CSVARLAGDNEQFF.

V gene TRBV5-4 combines with J gene TRBJ1-1; the D gene is possibly TRBD1 (5 bases). Trimming shortened V by 3 bases and J by 4 bases, and 13 bases separated the two germline ends. This CDR3 spans 14 amino acids. Germline V CDR1 and CDR2: SGHNT, YYREEE (reference sequence). CDR3 in amino acids: CASSYLTGGTEAFF. The CDR3 DNA reads as TGTGCCAGCAGCTACCTCACGGGGGGCACTGAAGCTTTCTTT.

CDR3 coding DNA: TGTGCCAGCAGCTTGGGAGGGAACACTGAAGCTTTCTTT. Its translation: CASSLGGNTEAFF. This chain links TRBV5-5 with TRBJ1-1; D is unresolved. The V end lost 0 bases, the J end lost 1 base, and 4 bases lay between the germline ends. Germline CDR1 is SGHKS and CDR2 is YYEKEE (reference sequence). The CDR3 is 13 residues long.

In this sample, this clone turned up once. The chain has TRBV2 and TRBJ1-4; a weak D match, TRBD1 (5 bases). V was trimmed by 7 bases and J by 1 base, leaving 10 bases between them. The CDR3 has 14 residues. CDR1 SNHLY and CDR2 FYNNEI come from the germline V gene. The CDR3 nucleotides are TGTGCCAGCATGTTCAGGGTAACTAATGAAAAACTGTTTTTT. Its protein is CASMFRVTNEKLFF.

The rearrangement joins TRBV14 to TRBJ2-7; 10 nucleotides line up with TRBD1. Germline CDR1 is SGHDN and CDR2 is FVKESK. CDR3 size: 18 residues. V shed 2 bases and J 6 bases; nucleotides not matched to a gene: 16. CDR3 coding DNA: TGTGCCAGCAGCCAATGGTCCCGGGACAGGGGTTTGGGGCGCGAGCAGTACTTC. It is translated as CASSQWSRDRGLGREQYF.

J is TRBJ2-7 and V is TRBV7-6; D is uncertain. Germline V gene lookup returns CDR1 SGHVS and CDR2 FNYEAQ. V lost 4 bases, J lost 5 bases, and 12 bases lay in between. CDR3 length: 13 amino acids. CDR3 DNA sequence: TGTGCCAGCAGCTCTAGTAACCTAGACGAGCAGTACTTC. Encoded protein: CASSSSNLDEQYF.

V is TRBV10-3 and J is TRBJ1-1; 8 bases line up with TRBD1. V dropped 8 bases and J dropped 5; count of bases not matched to a gene: 13. The CDR3 spans 15 residues. Germline lookup yields CDR1 ENHRY and CDR2 SYGVKD. In nucleotides, the CDR3 is TGTGCCATCGGTGTTATCCAGGGGGCTATGACTGAAGCTTTCTTT. Its protein is CAIGVIQGAMTEAFF.